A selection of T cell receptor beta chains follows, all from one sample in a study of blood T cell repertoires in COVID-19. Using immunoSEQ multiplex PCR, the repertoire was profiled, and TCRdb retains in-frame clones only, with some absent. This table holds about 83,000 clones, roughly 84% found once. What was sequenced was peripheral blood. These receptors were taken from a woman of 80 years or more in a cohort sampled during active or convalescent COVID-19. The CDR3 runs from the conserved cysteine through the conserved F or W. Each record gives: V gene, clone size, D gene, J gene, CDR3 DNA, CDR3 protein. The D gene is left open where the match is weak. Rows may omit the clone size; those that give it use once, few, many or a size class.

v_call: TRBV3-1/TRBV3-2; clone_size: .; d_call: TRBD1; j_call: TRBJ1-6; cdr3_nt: TGTGCCAGCAGCCGCCAGACAGGGGGCAATTCACCCCTCCACTTT; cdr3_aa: CASSRQTGGNSPLHF
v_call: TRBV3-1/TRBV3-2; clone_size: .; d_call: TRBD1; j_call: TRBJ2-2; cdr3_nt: TGTGCCAGCAGCCAAACCGTAAGGGGGCGCACCGGGGAGCTGTTTTTT; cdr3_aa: CASSQTVRGRTGELFF
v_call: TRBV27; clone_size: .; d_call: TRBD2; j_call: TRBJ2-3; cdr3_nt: TGTGCCAGCAGTTCCCCCAGCGGGAGTGGCACAGATACGCAGTATTTT; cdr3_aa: CASSSPSGSGTDTQYF
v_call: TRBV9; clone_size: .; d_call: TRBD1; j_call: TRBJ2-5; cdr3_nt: TGTGCCAGCAGCAAGGGGACAGTCCAAGAGACCCAGTACTTC; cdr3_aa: CASSKGTVQETQYF
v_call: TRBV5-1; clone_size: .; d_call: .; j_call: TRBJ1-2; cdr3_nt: TGCGCCAGCAGACCGGACTTTAACTATGGCTACACCTTC; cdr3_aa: CASRPDFNYGYTF
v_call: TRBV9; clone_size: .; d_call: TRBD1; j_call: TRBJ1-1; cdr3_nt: TGTGCCAGCAGCCGAACTGGGACAGGGAGAATGAACACTGAAGCTTTCTTT; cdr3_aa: CASSRTGTGRMNTEAFF
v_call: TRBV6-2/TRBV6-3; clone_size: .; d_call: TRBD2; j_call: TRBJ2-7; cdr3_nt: TGTGCCAGCAGTGCGAGACTAGCGGGAGGGCCTTACGAGCAGTACTTC; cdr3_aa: CASSARLAGGPYEQYF
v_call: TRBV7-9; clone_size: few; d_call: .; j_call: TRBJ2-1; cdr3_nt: TGTGCCAGCAGCTTCGGTGCCCTCGAGCAGTTCTTC; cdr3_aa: CASSFGALEQFF
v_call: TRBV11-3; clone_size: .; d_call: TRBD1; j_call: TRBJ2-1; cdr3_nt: TGTGCCAGCAGCTCCGGGACAGGAGGAGGCAGTGAGCAGTTCTTC; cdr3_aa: CASSSGTGGGSEQFF
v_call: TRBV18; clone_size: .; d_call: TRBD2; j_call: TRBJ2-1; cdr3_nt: TGTGCCAGCTCACTTAGCGGGAGGACCTACAATGAGCAGTTCTTC; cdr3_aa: CASSLSGRTYNEQFF